The rows below give T cell receptor beta chains drawn from one sample of a study of cytomegalovirus exposure and HLA in healthy donors. Assay used: immunoSEQ multiplex PCR; TCRdb lists only in-frame clones, some missing. The table for this sample gives about 67,000 clones. The sequenced sample consisted of PBMCs. Receptors originate from a woman under 40 in good health and CMV-seronegative. The CDR3 runs from the conserved cysteine through the conserved F or W. A D gene is named only where the DNA matches it firmly.

TRBJ2-7 TRBV27 . CASSLAGSSYEQYF TGTGCCAGCAGTTTAGCCGGGAGCTCCTACGAGCAGTACTTC
TRBJ2-7 TRBV4-1 TRBD1 CASSQERDRGYEQYF TGCGCCAGCAGCCAAGAACGGGACAGGGGTTACGAGCAGTACTTC
TRBJ2-1 TRBV28 TRBD1 CASSSGQGVYNEQFF TGTGCCAGCAGTTCCGGACAGGGAGTCTACAATGAGCAGTTCTTC
TRBJ2-1 TRBV13 TRBD2 CASSFPQLSGKQFF TGTGCCAGCAGCTTTCCCCAACTTAGCGGGAAGCAGTTCTTC
TRBJ1-5 TRBV6-5 . CASRAGFSNQPQHF TGTGCCAGCAGGGCGGGTTTCAGCAATCAGCCCCAGCATTTT
TRBJ1-4 TRBV7-6 TRBD1 CASSLEQGADEKLFF TGTGCCAGCAGCTTAGAACAGGGGGCTGATGAAAAACTGTTTTTT
TRBJ1-4 TRBV6-1 . CASSPPHDEKLFF TGTGCCAGCAGTCCCCCACATGATGAAAAACTGTTTTTT
TRBJ1-5 TRBV30 . CAWRRDWGAEPQHF TGTGCCTGGAGGCGGGACTGGGGCGCGGAGCCCCAGCATTTT
TRBJ1-2 TRBV6-1 . CASSATYRALNYGYTF TGTGCCAGCAGTGCTACTTACAGGGCTTTAAACTATGGCTACACCTTC
TRBJ1-6 TRBV7-3 TRBD1 CASSSRTDRGDNSPLHF TGTGCCAGCAGCTCCCGCACGGACAGGGGGGATAATTCACCCCTCCACTTT
TRBJ2-3 TRBV29-1 . CSVVSGVTDTQYF TGCAGCGTTGTTAGCGGAGTCACAGATACGCAGTATTTT
TRBJ2-2 TRBV6-5 . CATETPTGELFF TGTGCCACCGAGACTCCCACCGGGGAGCTGTTTTTT
TRBJ2-7 TRBV27 TRBD2 CASRVGLAAYEQYF TGTGCCAGCAGGGTAGGACTAGCGGCCTACGAGCAGTACTTC
TRBJ2-4 TRBV28 TRBD2 CASSRGGAQGIQYF TGTGCCAGCAGTCGCGGGGGGGCCCAGGGCATTCAGTACTTC
TRBJ2-7 TRBV6-6 . CASSRRDLYEQYF TGTGCCAGCAGTCGTCGGGACTTATACGAGCAGTACTTC
TRBJ2-1 TRBV6-5 . CASSYPWAGQFF TGTGCCAGCAGTTACCCTTGGGCTGGGCAGTTCTTC
TRBJ2-3 TRBV9 TRBD2 CASSVESTSSIGDTQYF TGTGCCAGCAGCGTAGAGTCGACTAGCTCCATAGGAGATACGCAGTATTTT
TRBJ2-2 TRBV18 TRBD1 CASSRTGGDTGELFF TGTGCCAGCTCACGGACAGGGGGTGACACCGGGGAGCTGTTTTTT
TRBJ1-1 TRBV30 . CAWAFGPGGAFF TGTGCCTGGGCCTTCGGTCCGGGAGGAGCTTTCTTT
TRBJ2-5 TRBV30 . CAWSVGETQYF TGTGCCTGGAGTGTCGGAGAGACCCAGTACTTC